The clone carrying this T cell receptor beta chain was counted a few times. Its cognate antigen is unknown. The data were obtained in a study of CD8 T cells in ankylosing spondylitis. Germline CDR1 reads DFQATT; CDR2 reads SNEGSKA (reference sequence). This CDR3 has 16 amino acids. With 5 bases removed from V and 1 base from J, the gap between germline ends came to 15 bases. The study, taken as a whole, reports: Blood from ankylosing spondylitis patients appeared to carry a characteristic eight-variant TCR beta motif.

By quantitative 5'-RACE with molecular barcodes, the TCR beta libraries were made. TCRdb fed the 5' RACE reads into MiXCR, producing one record per CDR3 protein. The table records about 300,000 distinct CDR3 sequences, 9.5% to 13% of them present only once. Sequencing input: blood, either unsorted or a sorted T cell fraction (not recorded which). This chain joins TRBV20-1 and TRBJ1-6; D call uncertain. This TCR derives from a female donor with ankylosing spondylitis or in good health (not recorded which). The CDR3 region is CSASSPRRSYNSPLHF. CDR3 DNA: TGCAGTGCTTCAAGTCCCCGACGGTCCTATAATTCACCCCTCCACTTT.